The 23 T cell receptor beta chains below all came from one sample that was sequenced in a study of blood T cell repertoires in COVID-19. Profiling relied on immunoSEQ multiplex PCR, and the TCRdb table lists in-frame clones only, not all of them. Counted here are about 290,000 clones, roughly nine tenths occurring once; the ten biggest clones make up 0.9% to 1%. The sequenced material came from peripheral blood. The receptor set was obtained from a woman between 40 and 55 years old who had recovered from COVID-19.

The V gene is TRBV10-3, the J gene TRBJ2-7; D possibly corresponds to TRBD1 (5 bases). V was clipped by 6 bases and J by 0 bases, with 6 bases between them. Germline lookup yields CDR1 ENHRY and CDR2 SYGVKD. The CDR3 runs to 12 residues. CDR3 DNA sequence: TGTGCCATCAGAGACAGCTCCTACGAGCAGTACTTC. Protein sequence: CAIRDSSYEQYF.

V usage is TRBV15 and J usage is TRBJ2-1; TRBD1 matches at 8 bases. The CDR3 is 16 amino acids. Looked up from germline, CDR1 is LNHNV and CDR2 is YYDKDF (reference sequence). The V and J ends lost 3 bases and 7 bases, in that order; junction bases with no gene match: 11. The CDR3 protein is CATSRGYGTGGNEQFF. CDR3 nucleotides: TGTGCCACCAGCAGGGGATATGGGACAGGAGGGAATGAGCAGTTCTTC.

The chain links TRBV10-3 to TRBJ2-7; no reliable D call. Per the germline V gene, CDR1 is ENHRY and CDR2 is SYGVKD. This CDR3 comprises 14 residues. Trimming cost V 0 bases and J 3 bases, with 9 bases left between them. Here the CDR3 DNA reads TGTGCCATCAGTGAGTCGGTTAGCTACTACGAGCAGTACTTC. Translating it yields CAISESVSYYEQYF.

Here the CDR3 reads CASSLAGDAGPAFF. CDR3 in DNA: TGTGCCAGCAGCCTTGCTGGTGACGCAGGCCCGGCTTTCTTT. V usage is TRBV5-4 and J usage is TRBJ1-1; D is undetermined. CDR1 and CDR2 from the germline V gene are SGHNT and YYREEE (reference sequence). The V end lost 4 bases, the J end lost 11 bases, and 21 bases lay between the germline ends. The CDR3 is 14 amino acids.

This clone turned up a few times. The CDR3 nucleotides read TGTGCCAGCAGCTTGGCTTGGGACACCAGTCGTAACACTGAAGCTTTCTTT. Protein sequence: CASSLAWDTSRNTEAFF. J is TRBJ1-1 and V is TRBV5-6; D is perhaps TRBD1 (6 bases). The CDR3 loop spans 17 amino acids. Trimming left V 0 bases short and J 2 bases short, with 17 bases between. Looked up from germline, CDR1 is SGHDT and CDR2 is YYEEEE.

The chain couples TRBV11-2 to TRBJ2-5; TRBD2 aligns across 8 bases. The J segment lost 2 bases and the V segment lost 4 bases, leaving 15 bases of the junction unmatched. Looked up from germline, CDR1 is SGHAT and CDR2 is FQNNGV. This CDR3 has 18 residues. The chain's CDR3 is CASSSTEPGLGGQETQYF. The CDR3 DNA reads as TGTGCCAGCAGCTCGACAGAGCCGGGACTAGGGGGGCAAGAGACCCAGTACTTC.

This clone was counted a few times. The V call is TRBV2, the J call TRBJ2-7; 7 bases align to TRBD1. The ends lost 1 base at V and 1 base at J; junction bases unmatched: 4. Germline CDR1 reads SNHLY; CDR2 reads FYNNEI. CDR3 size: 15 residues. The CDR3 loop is CASSEVDRASYEQYF. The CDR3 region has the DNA TGTGCCAGCAGTGAAGTCGACAGGGCTTCCTACGAGCAGTACTTC.

The CDR3 loop reads CASSQPGSGSYNEQFF. In nucleotides, the CDR3 is TGTGCCAGCAGCCAACCGGGTTCTGGCTCCTACAATGAGCAGTTCTTC. The V and J genes are TRBV3-1 (or the pseudogene TRBV3-2) and TRBJ2-1; D remains unclear. Germline assignment: CDR1 LGHDT and CDR2 YNNKEL (reference sequence). V shed 2 bases and J shed 0 bases, with 11 bases lying between them. The CDR3 covers 16 residues.

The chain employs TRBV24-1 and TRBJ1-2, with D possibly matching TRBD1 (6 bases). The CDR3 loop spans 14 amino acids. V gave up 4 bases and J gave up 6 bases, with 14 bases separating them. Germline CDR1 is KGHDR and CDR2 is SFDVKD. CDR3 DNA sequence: TGTGCCACCAGTGAATATGGACAGCCCCATGGCTACACCTTC. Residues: CATSEYGQPHGYTF.

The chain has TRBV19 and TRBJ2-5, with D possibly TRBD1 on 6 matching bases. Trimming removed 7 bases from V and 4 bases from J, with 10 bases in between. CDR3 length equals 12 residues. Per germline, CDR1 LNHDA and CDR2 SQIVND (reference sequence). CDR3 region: CASKKGGETQYF. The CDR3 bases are TGTGCCAGTAAGAAAGGGGGAGAGACCCAGTACTTC. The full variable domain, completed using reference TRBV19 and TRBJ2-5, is DGGITQSPKYLFRKEGQNVTLSCEQNLNHDAMYWYRQDPGQGLRLIYYSQIVNDFQKGDIAEGYSVSREKKESFPLTVTSAQKNPTAFYLCASKKGGETQYFGPGTRLLVL.

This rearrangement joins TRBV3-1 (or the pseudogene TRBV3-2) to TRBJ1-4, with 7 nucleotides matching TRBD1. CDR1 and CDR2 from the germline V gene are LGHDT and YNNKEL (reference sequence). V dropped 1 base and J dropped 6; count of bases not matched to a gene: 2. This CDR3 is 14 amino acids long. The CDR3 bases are TGTGCCAGCAGCCAAGCCGGGACAGATGAAAAACTGTTTTTT. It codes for CASSQAGTDEKLFF.

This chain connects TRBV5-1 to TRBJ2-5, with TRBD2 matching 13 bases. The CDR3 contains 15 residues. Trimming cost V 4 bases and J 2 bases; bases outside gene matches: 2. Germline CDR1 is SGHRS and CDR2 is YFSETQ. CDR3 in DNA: TGCGCCAGCAGCGGGGGACTAGCGGGGCAAGAGACCCAGTACTTC. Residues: CASSGGLAGQETQYF.

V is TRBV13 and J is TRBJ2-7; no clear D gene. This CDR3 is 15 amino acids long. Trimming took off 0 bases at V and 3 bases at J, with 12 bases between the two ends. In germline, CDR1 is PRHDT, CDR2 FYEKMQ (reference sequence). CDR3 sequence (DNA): TGTGCCAGCAGCTTAGGTTCATACCACTTCTACGAGCAGTACTTC. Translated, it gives CASSLGSYHFYEQYF.

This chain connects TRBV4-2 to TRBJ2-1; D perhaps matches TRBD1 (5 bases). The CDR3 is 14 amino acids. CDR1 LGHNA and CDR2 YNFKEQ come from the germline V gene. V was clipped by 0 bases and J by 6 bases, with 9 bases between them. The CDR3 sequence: CASSQDRQINEQFF. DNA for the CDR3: TGTGCCAGCAGCCAAGATCGACAGATCAATGAGCAGTTCTTC.

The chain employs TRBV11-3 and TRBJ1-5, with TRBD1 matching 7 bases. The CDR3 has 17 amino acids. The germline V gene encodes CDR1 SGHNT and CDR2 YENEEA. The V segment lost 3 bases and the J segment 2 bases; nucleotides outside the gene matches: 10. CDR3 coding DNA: TGTGCCAGCAGCTTCCCGACAGGGCGAAGCTGCAATCAGCCCCAGCATTTT. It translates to CASSFPTGRSCNQPQHF.

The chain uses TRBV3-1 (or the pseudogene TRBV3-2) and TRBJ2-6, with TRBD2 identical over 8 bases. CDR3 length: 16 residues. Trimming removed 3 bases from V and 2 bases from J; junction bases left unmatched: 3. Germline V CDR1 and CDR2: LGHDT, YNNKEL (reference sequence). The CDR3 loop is CASSHREGAGANVLTF. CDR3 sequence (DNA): TGTGCCAGCAGCCATCGGGAGGGAGCTGGGGCCAACGTCCTGACTTTC.

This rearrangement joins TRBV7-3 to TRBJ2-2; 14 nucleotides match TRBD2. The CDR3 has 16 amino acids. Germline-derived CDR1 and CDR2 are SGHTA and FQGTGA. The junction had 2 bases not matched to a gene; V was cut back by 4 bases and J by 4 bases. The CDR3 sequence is CASSSGLAGGTGELFF. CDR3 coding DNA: TGTGCCAGCAGCTCAGGACTAGCGGGGGGCACCGGGGAGCTGTTTTTT.

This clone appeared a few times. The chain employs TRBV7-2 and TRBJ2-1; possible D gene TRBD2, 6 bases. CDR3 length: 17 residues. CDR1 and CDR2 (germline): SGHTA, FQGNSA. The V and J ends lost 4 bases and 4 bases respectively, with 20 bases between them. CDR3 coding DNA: TGTGCCAGCAGCTCCGTATCTCTGACTAGGAGATACAATGAGCAGTTCTTC. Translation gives CASSSVSLTRRYNEQFF.

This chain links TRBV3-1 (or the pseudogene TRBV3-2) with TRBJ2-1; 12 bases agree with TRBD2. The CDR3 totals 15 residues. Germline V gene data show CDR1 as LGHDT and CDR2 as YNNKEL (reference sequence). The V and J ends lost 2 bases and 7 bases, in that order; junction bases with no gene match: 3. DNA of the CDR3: TGTGCCAGCAGCCAAAGACTAGCGGGAGAGAATGAGCAGTTCTTC. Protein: CASSQRLAGENEQFF.

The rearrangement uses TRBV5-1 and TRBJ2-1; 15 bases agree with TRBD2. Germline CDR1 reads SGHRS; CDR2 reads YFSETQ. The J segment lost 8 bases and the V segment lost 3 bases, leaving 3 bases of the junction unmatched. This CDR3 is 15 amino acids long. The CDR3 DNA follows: TGCGCCAGCAGCTCCGGACTAGCGGGGGGGTATGAGCAGTTCTTC. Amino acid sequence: CASSSGLAGGYEQFF.

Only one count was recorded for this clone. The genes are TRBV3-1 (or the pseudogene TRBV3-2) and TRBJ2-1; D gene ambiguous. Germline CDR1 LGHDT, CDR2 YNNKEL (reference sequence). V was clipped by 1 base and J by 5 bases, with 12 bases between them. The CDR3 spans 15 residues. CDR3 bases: TGTGCCAGCAGCCAAGTTTTCGCGCTACACAATGAGCAGTTCTTC. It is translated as CASSQVFALHNEQFF.

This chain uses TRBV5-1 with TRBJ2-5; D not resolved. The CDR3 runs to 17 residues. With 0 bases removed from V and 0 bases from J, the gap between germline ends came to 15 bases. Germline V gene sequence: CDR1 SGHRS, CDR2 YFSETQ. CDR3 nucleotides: TGCGCCAGCAGCTTGGGACGGAGACTTACTTACCAAGAGACCCAGTACTTC. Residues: CASSLGRRLTYQETQYF.

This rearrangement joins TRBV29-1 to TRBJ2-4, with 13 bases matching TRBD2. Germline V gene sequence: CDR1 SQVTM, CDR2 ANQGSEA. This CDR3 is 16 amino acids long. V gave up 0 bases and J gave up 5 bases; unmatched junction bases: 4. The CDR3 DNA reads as TGCAGCGTTGAAGATAGGACTAGCGGGAGCCAAAACATTCAGTACTTC. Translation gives CSVEDRTSGSQNIQYF.